The next 7 T cell receptor beta chains were all read from a single sample in a study of T cell responses to AZD1222 COVID-19 vaccine. TCRdb's table, derived via immunoSEQ multiplex PCR, lists solely in-frame clones and lacks some. The sample has under 150,000 clones, roughly 90% seen once. The sample was peripheral blood, taken on day 0 of AZD1222 vaccination. These receptors were collected from an adult in good health.

This clone was seen only once. This chain connects TRBV5-4 to TRBJ1-2, with 10 bases matching TRBD1. The V and J ends lost 0 bases and 4 bases, in that order; junction bases with no gene match: 3. Germline loops: CDR1 SGHNT, CDR2 YYREEE (reference sequence). The CDR3 runs to 15 residues. The chain's CDR3 is CASSLEGQGFYGYTF. CDR3 DNA sequence: TGTGCCAGCAGCTTGGAGGGACAGGGGTTCTATGGCTACACCTTC.

This chain connects TRBV5-6 to TRBJ2-2; no clear D gene. Trimming left V 2 bases short and J 2 bases short, with 10 bases between. Germline assignment: CDR1 SGHDT and CDR2 YYEEEE. The CDR3 has 15 amino acids. The CDR3 here is CASSFIDPNTGELFF. The CDR3 nucleotides read TGTGCCAGCAGCTTTATTGACCCTAACACCGGGGAGCTGTTTTTT.

The sample holds one count of this clone. The chain employs TRBV30 and TRBJ2-1; D is unclear. The CDR3 totals 12 residues. CDR1 and CDR2 (germline): GTSNPN, SVGIG (reference sequence). V was pared by 2 bases and J by 12 bases, with 14 bases between. The CDR3 loop is CAWSLPPSGQFF. The CDR3 nucleotides read TGTGCCTGGAGTCTTCCCCCAAGTGGGCAGTTCTTC.

The V and J genes are TRBV7-8 and TRBJ1-5; TRBD1 is a possible D gene (5 bases). Germline CDR1 SGHVS, CDR2 FQNEAQ. V was clipped by 2 bases and J by 3 bases, with 11 bases between them. The CDR3 consists of 15 residues. The CDR3 sequence: CASSLSGQFNQPQHF. CDR3 nucleotide sequence: TGTGCCAGCAGCTTATCAGGGCAATTCAATCAGCCCCAGCATTTT.

This clone was recorded only once. The V and J genes are TRBV5-1 and TRBJ1-5; the D gene is possibly TRBD1 (5 bases). Trimming pared 4 bases from V and 4 bases from J, leaving 9 bases between. Germline-derived CDR1 and CDR2 are SGHRS and YFSETQ. This CDR3 comprises 13 residues. DNA for the CDR3: TGCGCCAGCAGCCCGGGGGAGAATCAGCCCCAGCATTTT. This gives the protein CASSPGENQPQHF. The full variable domain, rest sourced from reference TRBV5-1 and TRBJ1-5, is KAGVTQTPRYLIKTRGQQVTLSCSPISGHRSVSWYQQTPGQGLQFLFEYFSETQRNKGNFPGRFSGRQFSNSRSEMNVSTLELGDSALYLCASSPGENQPQHFGDGTRLSIL.

Here the CDR3 reads CASSTARGETQYF. CDR3 nucleotide sequence: TGTGCCAGTAGTACCGCTAGAGGAGAGACCCAGTACTTC. The chain has TRBV19 and TRBJ2-5, with D unresolved. Germline CDR1 is LNHDA and CDR2 is SQIVND (reference sequence). The CDR3 is 13 amino acids. With 4 bases removed from V and 4 bases from J, the gap between germline ends came to 10 bases.

This clone was seen only once. The chain links TRBV5-4 to TRBJ1-1, with TRBD1 as a possible D gene (5 bases). Germline CDR1 reads SGHNT; CDR2 reads YYREEE (reference sequence). The V gene lost 3 bases and the J gene lost 5 bases, with 17 bases spanning the gap. The CDR3 covers 15 residues. The chain's CDR3 is CASSSLRSGRTEAFF. CDR3 nucleotide sequence: TGTGCCAGCAGCTCCCTCCGTTCGGGGCGGACTGAAGCTTTCTTT.